This T cell receptor (beta chain) was obtained from a study of post-analysis software for immune sequencing data. The CDR3 has 14 residues. The V end was cut by 1 base, the J end by 2 bases, with 7 bases between. Libraries were made from TCR beta cDNA, and they carried unique molecular identifiers. In TCRdb, the PCR reads were re-called with MiXCR into one record per CDR3 protein. The sample carries hundreds of thousands of distinct CDR3 sequences, roughly three fifths recorded once. General study findings and limits: In patients, about 5 TRBV segments were more frequent than in controls, with TRBV5-6, TRBV5-1 and TRBV20-1 among them. The study found significantly lower normalized Chao1 diversity in multiple sclerosis patients than in controls.

This clonotype was seen a handful of times. The antigen is not known. The sequence derives from a girl aged 2-10 years with multiple sclerosis. Sequencing was performed on blood. The chain links TRBV12-3 or TRBV12-4 to TRBJ2-3, with D unclear. CDR3 loop: CASSLGLVTDTQYF. Here the CDR3 DNA reads TGTGCCAGCAGTTTAGGCCTGGTCACAGATACGCAGTATTTT.